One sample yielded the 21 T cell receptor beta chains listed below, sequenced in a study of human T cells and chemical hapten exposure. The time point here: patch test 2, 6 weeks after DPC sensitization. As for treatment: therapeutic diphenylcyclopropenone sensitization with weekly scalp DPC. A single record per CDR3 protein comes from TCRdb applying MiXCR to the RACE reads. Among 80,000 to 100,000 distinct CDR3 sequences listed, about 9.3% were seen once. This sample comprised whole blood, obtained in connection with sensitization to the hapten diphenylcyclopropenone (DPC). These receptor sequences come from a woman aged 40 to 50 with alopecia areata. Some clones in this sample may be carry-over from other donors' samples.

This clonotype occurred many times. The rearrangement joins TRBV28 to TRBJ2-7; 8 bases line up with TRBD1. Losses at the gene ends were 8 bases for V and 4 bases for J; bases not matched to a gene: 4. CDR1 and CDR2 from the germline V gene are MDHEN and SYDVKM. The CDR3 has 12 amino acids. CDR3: CASRDRIYEQYF. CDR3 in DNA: TGTGCCAGCCGGGACAGGATATACGAGCAGTACTTC. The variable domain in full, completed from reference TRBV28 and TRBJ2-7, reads DVKVTQSSRYLVKRTGEKVFLECVQDMDHENMFWYRQDPGLGLRLIYFSYDVKMKEKGDIPEGYSVSREKKERFSLILESASTNQTSMYLCASRDRIYEQYFGPGTRLTVT.

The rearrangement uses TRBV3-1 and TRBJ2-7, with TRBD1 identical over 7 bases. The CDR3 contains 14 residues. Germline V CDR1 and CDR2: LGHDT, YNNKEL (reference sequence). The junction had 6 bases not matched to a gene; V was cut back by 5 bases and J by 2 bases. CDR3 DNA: TGTGCCAGCAGCGACGACAGGGTGACCTACGAGCAGTACTTC. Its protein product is CASSDDRVTYEQYF.

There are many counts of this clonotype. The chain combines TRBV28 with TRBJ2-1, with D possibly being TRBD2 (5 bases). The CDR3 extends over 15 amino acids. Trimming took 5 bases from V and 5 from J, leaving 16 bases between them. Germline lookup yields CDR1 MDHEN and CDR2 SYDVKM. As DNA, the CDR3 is TGTGCCAGCAGTCCCCTAGCAGGCAGCCACAATGAGCAGTTCTTC. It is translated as CASSPLAGSHNEQFF.

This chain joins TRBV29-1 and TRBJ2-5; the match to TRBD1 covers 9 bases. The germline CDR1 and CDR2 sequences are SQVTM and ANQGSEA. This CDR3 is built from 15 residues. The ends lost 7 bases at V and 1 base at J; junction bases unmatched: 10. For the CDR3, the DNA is TGCAGCGCCAACACCGGGACAGGGATCCAAGAGACCCAGTACTTC. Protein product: CSANTGTGIQETQYF.

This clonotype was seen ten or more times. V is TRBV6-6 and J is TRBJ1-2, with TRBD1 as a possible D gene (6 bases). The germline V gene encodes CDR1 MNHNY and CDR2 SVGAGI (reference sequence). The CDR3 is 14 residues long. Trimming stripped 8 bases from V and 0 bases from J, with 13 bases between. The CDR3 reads CASALDSTNYGYTF. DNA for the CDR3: TGTGCCAGCGCCCTGGACAGTACTAACTATGGCTACACCTTC.

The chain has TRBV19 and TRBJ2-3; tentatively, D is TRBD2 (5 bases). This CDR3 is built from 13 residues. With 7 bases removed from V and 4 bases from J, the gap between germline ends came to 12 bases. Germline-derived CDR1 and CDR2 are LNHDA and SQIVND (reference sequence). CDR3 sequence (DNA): TGTGCCAGTAACCGGGGTAGTTCAGATACGCAGTATTTT. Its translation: CASNRGSSDTQYF.

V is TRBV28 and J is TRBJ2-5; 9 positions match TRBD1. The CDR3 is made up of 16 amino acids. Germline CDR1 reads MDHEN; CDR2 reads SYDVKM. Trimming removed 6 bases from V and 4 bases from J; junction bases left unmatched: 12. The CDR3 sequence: CASSTSLRQGGETQYF. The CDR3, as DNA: TGTGCCAGCAGCACCTCCCTCCGACAGGGGGGAGAGACCCAGTACTTC.

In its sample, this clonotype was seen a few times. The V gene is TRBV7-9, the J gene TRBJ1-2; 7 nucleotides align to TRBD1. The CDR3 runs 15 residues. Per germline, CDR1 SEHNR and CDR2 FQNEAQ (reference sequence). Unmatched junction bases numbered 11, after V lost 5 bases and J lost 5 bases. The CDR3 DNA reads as TGTGCCAGCAGCCCAACACAGGGGTTGACGTATGGCTACACCTTC. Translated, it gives CASSPTQGLTYGYTF.

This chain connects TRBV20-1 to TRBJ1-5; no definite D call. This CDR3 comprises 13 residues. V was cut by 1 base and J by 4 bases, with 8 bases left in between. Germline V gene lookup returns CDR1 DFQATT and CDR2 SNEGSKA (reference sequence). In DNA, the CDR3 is TGCAGTGCTAGAGCCGGGGTAAATCAGCCCCAGCATTTT. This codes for CSARAGVNQPQHF.

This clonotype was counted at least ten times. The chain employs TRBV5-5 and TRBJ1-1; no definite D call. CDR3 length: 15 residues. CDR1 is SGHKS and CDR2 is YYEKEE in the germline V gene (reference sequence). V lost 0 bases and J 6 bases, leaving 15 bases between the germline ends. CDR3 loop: CASSLGTVGLPEAFF. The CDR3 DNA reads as TGTGCCAGCAGCTTGGGGACGGTGGGGTTGCCTGAAGCTTTCTTT.

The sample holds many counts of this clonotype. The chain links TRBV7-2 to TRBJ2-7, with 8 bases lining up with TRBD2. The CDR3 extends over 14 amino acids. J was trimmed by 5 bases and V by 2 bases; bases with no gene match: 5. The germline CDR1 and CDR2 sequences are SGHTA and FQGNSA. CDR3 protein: CASSLSGSYHEQYF. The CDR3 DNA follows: TGTGCCAGCAGCTTAAGCGGGAGCTACCACGAGCAGTACTTC.

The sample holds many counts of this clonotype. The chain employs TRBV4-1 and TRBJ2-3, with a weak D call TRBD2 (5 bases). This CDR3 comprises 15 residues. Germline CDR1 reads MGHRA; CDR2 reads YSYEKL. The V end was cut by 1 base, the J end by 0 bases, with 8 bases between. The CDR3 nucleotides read TGCGCCAGCAGCCAAGCGCGGACTAGCACAGATACGCAGTATTTT. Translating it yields CASSQARTSTDTQYF.

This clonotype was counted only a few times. The CDR3 region has the DNA TGTGCCAGCAGCCCCCAACTCGGGGGTTATGGCTACACCTTC. This translates into CASSPQLGGYGYTF. The V call is TRBV3-1, the J call TRBJ1-2; TRBD1 is a possible D gene (5 bases). The CDR3 runs to 14 residues. Per germline, CDR1 LGHDT and CDR2 YNNKEL (reference sequence). Trimming took 4 bases from V and 5 from J, leaving 14 bases between them.

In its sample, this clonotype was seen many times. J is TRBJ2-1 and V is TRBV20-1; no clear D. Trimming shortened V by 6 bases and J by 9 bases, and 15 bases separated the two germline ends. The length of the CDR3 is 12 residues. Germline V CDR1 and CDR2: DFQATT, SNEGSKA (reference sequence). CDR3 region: CSAPLRGIEQFF. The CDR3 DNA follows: TGCAGTGCCCCACTGCGTGGGATTGAGCAGTTCTTC.

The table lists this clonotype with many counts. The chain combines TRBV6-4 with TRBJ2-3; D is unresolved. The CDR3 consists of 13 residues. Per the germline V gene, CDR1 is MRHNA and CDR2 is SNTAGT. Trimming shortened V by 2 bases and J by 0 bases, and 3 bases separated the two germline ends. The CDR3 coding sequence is TGTGCCAGCAGTGACGGGAGCACAGATACGCAGTATTTT. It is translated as CASSDGSTDTQYF.

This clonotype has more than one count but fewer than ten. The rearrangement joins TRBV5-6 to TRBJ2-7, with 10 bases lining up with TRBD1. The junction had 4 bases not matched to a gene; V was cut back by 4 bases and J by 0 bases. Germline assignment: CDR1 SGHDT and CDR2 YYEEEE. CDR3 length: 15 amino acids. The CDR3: CASSPGQGFSYEQYF. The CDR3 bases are TGTGCCAGCAGCCCGGGACAGGGGTTCTCCTACGAGCAGTACTTC.

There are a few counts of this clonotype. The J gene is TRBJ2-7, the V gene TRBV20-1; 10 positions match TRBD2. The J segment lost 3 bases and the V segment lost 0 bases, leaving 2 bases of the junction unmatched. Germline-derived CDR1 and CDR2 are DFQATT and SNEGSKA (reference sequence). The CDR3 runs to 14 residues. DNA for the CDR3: TGCAGTGCTAGAGATCCTAGCGGGAGCTACGAGCAGTACTTC. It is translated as CSARDPSGSYEQYF.

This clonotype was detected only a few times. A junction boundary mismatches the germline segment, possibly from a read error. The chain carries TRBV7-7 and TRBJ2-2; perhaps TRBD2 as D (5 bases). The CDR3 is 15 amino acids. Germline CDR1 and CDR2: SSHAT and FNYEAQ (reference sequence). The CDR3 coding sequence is TGTGCTAGCAGCTTAGGATACGGGGTCACCGGGGAGCTGTTTTTT. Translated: CASSLGYGVTGELFF.

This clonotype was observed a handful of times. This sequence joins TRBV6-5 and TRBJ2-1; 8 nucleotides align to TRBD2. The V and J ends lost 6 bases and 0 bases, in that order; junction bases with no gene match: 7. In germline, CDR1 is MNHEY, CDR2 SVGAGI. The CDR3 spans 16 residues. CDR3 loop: CASSRRGRSSYNEQFF. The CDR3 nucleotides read TGTGCCAGCAGCCGACGCGGGAGGAGCTCCTACAATGAGCAGTTCTTC.

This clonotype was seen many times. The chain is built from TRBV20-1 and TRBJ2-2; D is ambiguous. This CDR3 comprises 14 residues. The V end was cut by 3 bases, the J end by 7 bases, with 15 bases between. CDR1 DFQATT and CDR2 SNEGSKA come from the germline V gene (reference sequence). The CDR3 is CSARGGDTNGELFF. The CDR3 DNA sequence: TGCAGTGCTAGGGGTGGCGACACGAACGGGGAGCTGTTTTTT.

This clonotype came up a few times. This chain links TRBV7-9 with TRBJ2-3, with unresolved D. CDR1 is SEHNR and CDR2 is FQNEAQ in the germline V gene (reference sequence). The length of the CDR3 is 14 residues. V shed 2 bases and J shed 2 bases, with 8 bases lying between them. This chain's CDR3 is CASSLSPNTDTQYF. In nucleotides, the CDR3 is TGTGCCAGCAGCTTAAGCCCTAACACAGATACGCAGTATTTT.